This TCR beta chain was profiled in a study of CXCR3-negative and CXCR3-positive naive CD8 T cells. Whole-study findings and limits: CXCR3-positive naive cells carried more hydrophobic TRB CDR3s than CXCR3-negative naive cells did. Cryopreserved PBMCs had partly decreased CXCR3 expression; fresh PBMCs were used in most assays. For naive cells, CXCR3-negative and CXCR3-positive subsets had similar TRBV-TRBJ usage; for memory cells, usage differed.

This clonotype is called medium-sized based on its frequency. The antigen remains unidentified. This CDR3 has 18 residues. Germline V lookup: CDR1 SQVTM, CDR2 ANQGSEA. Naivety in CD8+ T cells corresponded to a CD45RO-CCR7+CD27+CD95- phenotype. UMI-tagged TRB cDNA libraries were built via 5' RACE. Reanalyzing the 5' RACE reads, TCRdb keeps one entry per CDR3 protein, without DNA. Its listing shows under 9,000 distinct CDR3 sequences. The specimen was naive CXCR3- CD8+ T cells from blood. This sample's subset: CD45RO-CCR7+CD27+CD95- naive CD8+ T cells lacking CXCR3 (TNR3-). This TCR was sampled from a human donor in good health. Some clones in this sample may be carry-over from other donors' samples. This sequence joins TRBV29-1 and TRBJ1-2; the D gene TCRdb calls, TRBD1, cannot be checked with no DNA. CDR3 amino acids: CSVWGSLKTGGVDYGYTF.